This T cell receptor beta chain was identified during a study of blood T cell repertoires in COVID-19. The germline V gene has CDR1 SGHAT and CDR2 FQNNGV. The germline V and J ends were trimmed by 5 bases and 7 bases, with 15 bases remaining between them. The CDR3 has 14 amino acids. The table came from immunoSEQ multiplex PCR; TCRdb's copy has only in-frame clones and leaves some out. The sample lists around 35,000 clones; more than 70% were seen once. The TCR originated in a human donor in a cohort sampled during active COVID-19. Sample: peripheral blood. The chain carries TRBV11-2 and TRBJ1-5, with D unclear. CDR3 sequence (DNA): TGTGCCAGCAGCCTAAACCCCTTTTTCCAGCCCCAGCATTTT. This codes for CASSLNPFFQPQHF.